What follows are 30 T cell receptor beta chains derived from one specimen sequenced in a study of blood T cell repertoires in COVID-19. Produced via immunoSEQ multiplex PCR; TCRdb's table is partial and in-frame only. Of fewer than 250,000 clones in the sample, around 85% are singletons; the top ten hold less than 0.75%. The source material was peripheral blood. These receptors were obtained from a man aged 35 to 55 with acute or convalescent COVID-19.

The chain combines TRBV29-1 with TRBJ2-7; possible D gene TRBD2, 6 bases. Trimming took off 1 base at V and 2 bases at J, with 15 bases between the two ends. The CDR3 has 15 amino acids. Germline-derived CDR1 and CDR2 are SQVTM and ANQGSEA. The DNA of the CDR3 is TGCAGCGTTGAAGGGCTGGGGAGGTTTCCCTACGAGCAGTACTTC. This encodes CSVEGLGRFPYEQYF.

This chain joins TRBV7-9 and TRBJ1-1; D is perhaps TRBD1 (5 bases). The germline gives CDR1 SEHNR, CDR2 FQNEAQ (reference sequence). Between the trimmed V and J ends, which lost 6 bases and 6 bases, there was a span of 14 bases. CDR3 length: 13 residues. CDR3: CASSPDRPAEAFF. Written as DNA, the CDR3 is TGTGCCAGCAGTCCCGACAGACCGGCTGAAGCTTTCTTT.

The chain links TRBV29-1 to TRBJ1-1, with D uncertain. The V and J ends lost 2 bases and 1 base respectively, with 5 bases between them. Germline CDR1 SQVTM, CDR2 ANQGSEA. The CDR3 has 12 residues. For the CDR3, the DNA is TGCAGCGTTGAATCAGGGAACACTGAAGCTTTCTTT. Protein product: CSVESGNTEAFF. Drawing the rest from reference TRBV29-1 and TRBJ1-1, the complete variable domain is SAVISQKPSRDICQRGTSLTIQCQVDSQVTMMFWYRQQPGQSLTLIATANQGSEATYESGFVIDKFPISRPNLTFSTLTVSNMSPEDSSIYLCSVESGNTEAFFGQGTRLTVV.

The rearrangement uses TRBV24-1 and TRBJ2-7, with 9 bases matching TRBD2. V gave up 3 bases and J gave up 7 bases; unmatched junction bases: 15. The CDR3 covers 17 residues. The germline gives CDR1 KGHDR, CDR2 SFDVKD. The CDR3, as DNA: TGTGCCACCAGTGATCATATAGCGGGAGAGGCTTCGGGTGAGCAGTACTTC. As protein: CATSDHIAGEASGEQYF.

The V and J genes are TRBV29-1 and TRBJ1-1; TRBD1 is a possible D gene (5 bases). The ends were cut back, 1 base at V and 9 bases at J, with 15 bases in the middle. CDR1 and CDR2 (germline): SQVTM, ANQGSEA. This CDR3 comprises 13 residues. CDR3 region: CSVEAGTGGKAFF. The DNA for the CDR3 is TGCAGCGTTGAAGCCGGGACCGGGGGGAAAGCTTTCTTT.

The V gene is TRBV28, the J gene TRBJ2-7, with D unclear. Germline CDR1 reads MDHEN; CDR2 reads SYDVKM. The CDR3 runs to 13 residues. V lost 3 bases to trimming and J lost 3 bases, with 9 bases between them. CDR3 in DNA: TGTGCCAGCAGTTTCCAAAATAGCTACGAGCAGTACTTC. Translation gives CASSFQNSYEQYF.

The chain carries TRBV7-9 and TRBJ2-3; TRBD2 aligns across 9 bases. In germline, CDR1 is SEHNR, CDR2 FQNEAQ (reference sequence). The CDR3 runs to 14 residues. V lost 5 bases, J lost 6 bases, and 6 bases stayed unmatched. As DNA, the CDR3 is TGTGCCAGCAGCCCTGAAGGACTAGCGGATACGCAGTATTTT. Translated, it gives CASSPEGLADTQYF.

The V gene is TRBV27, the J gene TRBJ2-7; weak D call: TRBD2 (5 bases). The V end lost 0 bases, the J end lost 3 bases, and 15 bases lay between the germline ends. The germline V gene has CDR1 MNHEY and CDR2 SMNVEV (reference sequence). This CDR3 region has 16 residues. The CDR3 nucleotides are TGTGCCAGCAGTTTATCGGCGGCGGGTAGGGTCTACGAGCAGTACTTC. This encodes CASSLSAAGRVYEQYF.

V and J are TRBV11-3 and TRBJ2-5; D may be TRBD2 (6 bases). This CDR3 spans 15 amino acids. V was pared by 5 bases and J by 1 base, with 14 bases between. The germline V gene encodes CDR1 SGHNT and CDR2 YENEEA. CDR3 region: CASSPGVTVQETQYF. DNA of the CDR3: TGTGCCAGCAGCCCGGGGGTGACAGTCCAAGAGACCCAGTACTTC.

The chain has TRBV11-2 and TRBJ2-5; tentative D call: TRBD2 (6 bases). V gave up 2 bases and J gave up 2 bases, with 18 bases separating them. The CDR3 is made up of 17 amino acids. From germline, CDR1 is SGHAT and CDR2 FQNNGV. CDR3 protein: CASSLFAGRSTQETQYF. CDR3 sequence (DNA): TGTGCCAGCAGCTTATTTGCAGGGAGGTCCACTCAAGAGACCCAGTACTTC.

The V call is TRBV6-8, the J call TRBJ2-1, with 11 nucleotides matching TRBD2. The V gene end was trimmed by 5 bases and the J gene end by 2 bases; junction bases not matched to a gene: 14. Germline lookup yields CDR1 MNHGY and CDR2 SAAAGT. The CDR3 extends over 19 amino acids. In DNA, the CDR3 is TGTGCCAGCAGTGGCGGGGGGGTTGTGACTAGCGGGACCTACAATGAGCAGTTCTTC. Translated, it gives CASSGGGVVTSGTYNEQFF.

The gene calls are TRBV19 and TRBJ2-7, with 9 nucleotides matching TRBD2. Germline-derived CDR1 and CDR2 are LNHDA and SQIVND (reference sequence). The CDR3 loop spans 13 amino acids. Unmatched junction bases numbered 8, after V lost 8 bases and J lost 6 bases. As DNA, the CDR3 is TGTGCCAGTTCAGAGAGCGGGGGGCTCGAGCAGTACTTC. It specifies CASSESGGLEQYF. Filled out from reference TRBV19 and TRBJ2-7, the complete variable domain reads DGGITQSPKYLFRKEGQNVTLSCEQNLNHDAMYWYRQDPGQGLRLIYYSQIVNDFQKGDIAEGYSVSREKKESFPLTVTSAQKNPTAFYLCASSESGGLEQYFGPGTRLTVT.

The chain couples TRBV4-1 to TRBJ2-3, with a possible D match to TRBD2 (5 bases). Germline CDR1 and CDR2: MGHRA and YSYEKL. CDR3 length equals 16 residues. V shed 4 bases and J shed 1 base, with 15 bases lying between them. Written as DNA, the CDR3 is TGCGCCAGCAGCCTTCGAGTGAGGGTGGGCACAGATACGCAGTATTTT. It specifies CASSLRVRVGTDTQYF.

As to this clone: The same CDR3 can be traced to other DNA sequences in this sample. This sequence joins TRBV5-1 and TRBJ2-3; tentatively, D is TRBD2 (6 bases). Deletions cut 0 bases from V and 3 bases from J, with 8 bases between. The CDR3 is 14 residues long. Germline V gene lookup returns CDR1 SGHRS and CDR2 YFSETQ. CDR3 region: CASSLGGETDTQYF. The DNA for the CDR3 is TGCGCCAGCAGCTTGGGCGGGGAAACAGATACGCAGTATTTT.

This clone appeared once. V gene TRBV9 combines with J gene TRBJ1-3; no firm D call. Trimming stripped 4 bases from V and 7 bases from J, with 18 bases between. The length of the CDR3 is 15 residues. Germline CDR1 and CDR2: SGDLS and YYNGEE. Here the CDR3 DNA reads TGTGCCAGCAGCCCCCCGGGATTACAAGGCAACACCATATATTTT. Protein: CASSPPGLQGNTIYF.

The chain recombines TRBV9 with TRBJ2-1; D is possibly TRBD2 (5 bases). With 1 base removed from V and 6 bases from J, the gap between germline ends came to 20 bases. The germline gives CDR1 SGDLS, CDR2 YYNGEE. The CDR3 totals 17 residues. The CDR3 loop reads CASSVRGGLGTRNEQFF. The CDR3 DNA follows: TGTGCCAGCAGCGTACGAGGAGGACTCGGCACCCGCAATGAGCAGTTCTTC.

The rearrangement joins TRBV5-1 to TRBJ2-6; a weak D match, TRBD1 (5 bases). V lost 1 base and J 0 bases, leaving 14 bases between the germline ends. This CDR3 spans 18 amino acids. Germline assignment: CDR1 SGHRS and CDR2 YFSETQ. CDR3 loop: CASSLRVQAYSGANVLTF. The CDR3 region has the DNA TGCGCCAGCAGCTTGAGGGTACAGGCTTACTCTGGGGCCAACGTCCTGACTTTC.

The V call is TRBV30, the J call TRBJ2-1; TRBD1 aligns across 10 bases. The ends lost 5 bases at V and 9 bases at J; junction bases unmatched: 10. Germline-derived CDR1 and CDR2 are GTSNPN and SVGIG (reference sequence). There are 14 residues in the CDR3. The CDR3 is CAWQGTGVSGEQFF. CDR3 sequence (DNA): TGTGCCTGGCAGGGGACAGGGGTTAGTGGTGAGCAGTTCTTC.

The rearrangement joins TRBV10-3 to TRBJ1-2; 8 nucleotides agree with TRBD1. The CDR3 extends over 15 amino acids. Germline CDR1 ENHRY, CDR2 SYGVKD. The ends lost 4 bases at V and 3 bases at J; junction bases unmatched: 7. CDR3 loop: CAISAETGADYGYTF. In DNA, the CDR3 is TGTGCCATCAGTGCTGAGACAGGGGCGGACTATGGCTACACCTTC.

This clone was seen just once. The chain carries TRBV3-1 (or the pseudogene TRBV3-2) and TRBJ1-5; TRBD1 agrees at 9 bases. The CDR3 runs to 19 residues. V was pared by 2 bases and J by 2 bases, with 13 bases of the junction left unmatched. CDR1 and CDR2 from the germline V gene are LGHDT and YNNKEL (reference sequence). The CDR3 sequence: CASSQRTLRTGDGNQPQHF. CDR3 DNA: TGTGCCAGCAGCCAAAGGACCTTGCGGACAGGGGATGGCAATCAGCCCCAGCATTTT.

The chain carries TRBV7-7 and TRBJ2-3, with D unresolved. V gave up 3 bases and J gave up 0 bases, with 10 bases separating them. Germline CDR1 and CDR2: SSHAT and FNYEAQ (reference sequence). The CDR3 runs 15 residues. CDR3: CASSFSLTSTDTQYF. In DNA form, the CDR3 reads TGTGCCAGCAGCTTCTCACTAACTAGCACAGATACGCAGTATTTT.

CDR3 coding DNA: TGTGCCAGCAGTGAAGCGGCAGGGGATCAGCCCCAGCATTTT. Encoded protein: CASSEAAGDQPQHF. The rearrangement links TRBV2 to TRBJ1-5; D is perhaps TRBD1 (6 bases). Germline values: CDR1 SNHLY, CDR2 FYNNEI. The CDR3 runs to 14 residues. V lost 0 bases to trimming and J lost 5 bases, with 8 bases between them. The complete variable domain, with remaining parts taken from reference TRBV2 and TRBJ1-5, reads EPEVTQTPSHQVTQMGQEVILRCVPISNHLYFYWYRQILGQKVEFLVSFYNNEISEKSEIFDDQFSVERPDGSNFTLKIRSTKLEDSAMYFCASSEAAGDQPQHFGDGTRLSIL.

The rearrangement joins TRBV9 to TRBJ2-1; 10 bases agree with TRBD2. Germline V gives CDR1 SGDLS, CDR2 YYNGEE. This CDR3 is 18 amino acids long. The trim removed 1 base at V and 1 base at J, leaving 8 bases unmatched. The CDR3 protein is CASSVTSGRAGSYNEQFF. As DNA, the CDR3 is TGTGCCAGCAGCGTAACAAGCGGGAGGGCCGGGTCCTACAATGAGCAGTTCTTC.

V usage is TRBV10-3 and J usage is TRBJ2-7, with TRBD1 matching 7 bases. Trimming cost V 7 bases and J 5 bases; bases outside gene matches: 8. The CDR3 is 13 amino acids. The V gene's germline CDR1 is ENHRY and CDR2 SYGVKD. CDR3 protein: CAIMPGQADEQYF. CDR3 in DNA: TGTGCCATCATGCCTGGACAGGCAGACGAGCAGTACTTC.

This sequence joins TRBV5-1 and TRBJ2-7, with a weak D call TRBD2 (5 bases). The germline gives CDR1 SGHRS, CDR2 YFSETQ. The V gene lost 4 bases and the J gene lost 5 bases, with 16 bases spanning the gap. The CDR3 loop spans 14 amino acids. The CDR3 sequence: CASSDRGRRNEQYF. CDR3 in DNA: TGCGCCAGCAGCGATCGGGGAAGGAGGAACGAGCAGTACTTC.

The chain couples TRBV28 to TRBJ2-7; 10 nucleotides align to TRBD1. After removal of 5 bases from V and 3 bases from J, the junction contained 16 bases not matched to a gene. The germline gives CDR1 MDHEN, CDR2 SYDVKM. This CDR3 contains 18 residues. In DNA, the CDR3 is TGTGCCAGCAGTCTGCCACCGGGACAGGGGAGAGGATTCTACGAGCAGTACTTC. The encoded protein is CASSLPPGQGRGFYEQYF.

The chain employs TRBV7-3 and TRBJ2-7, with TRBD2 matching 11 bases. V shed 2 bases, J shed 6 bases, and the junction held 6 bases outside the gene matches. This CDR3 has 15 amino acids. Germline V gives CDR1 SGHTA, CDR2 FQGTGA. The chain's CDR3 is CASSLEASGRTEQYF. The CDR3 DNA is TGTGCCAGCAGCTTAGAGGCTAGCGGGAGGACCGAGCAGTACTTC.

This rearrangement joins TRBV18 to TRBJ2-3; D is undetermined. Trimming shortened V by 3 bases and J by 4 bases, and 8 bases separated the two germline ends. This CDR3 has 13 residues. Germline V gene lookup returns CDR1 KGHSH and CDR2 LQKENI. The CDR3 region is CASSPAVSDTQYF. In DNA, the CDR3 is TGTGCCAGCTCACCGGCGGTCTCAGATACGCAGTATTTT.

Comments on this clone: A junction end diverges from the germline sequence, so it may reflect a read error. The rearrangement joins TRBV3-1 (or the pseudogene TRBV3-2) to TRBJ1-5; 11 bases are a match to TRBD1. CDR1 and CDR2 (germline): LGHDT, YNNKEL (reference sequence). The CDR3 runs 15 residues. The CDR3 loop reads CASSHGTGGNRPQHF. The CDR3 nucleotides read TGTGCCAGCAGCCACGGGACAGGGGGGAATCGGCCCCAGCATTTT.

This clone came up once. In DNA, the CDR3 is TGTGCCAGCAGCTTGGGGTGGCAGGTGAACACCGGGGAGCTGTTTTTT. It translates to CASSLGWQVNTGELFF. The chain has TRBV5-5 and TRBJ2-2; the D is unclear. Germline V CDR1 and CDR2: SGHKS, YYEKEE (reference sequence). With 0 bases removed from V and 1 base from J, the gap between germline ends came to 10 bases. This CDR3 region has 16 residues.